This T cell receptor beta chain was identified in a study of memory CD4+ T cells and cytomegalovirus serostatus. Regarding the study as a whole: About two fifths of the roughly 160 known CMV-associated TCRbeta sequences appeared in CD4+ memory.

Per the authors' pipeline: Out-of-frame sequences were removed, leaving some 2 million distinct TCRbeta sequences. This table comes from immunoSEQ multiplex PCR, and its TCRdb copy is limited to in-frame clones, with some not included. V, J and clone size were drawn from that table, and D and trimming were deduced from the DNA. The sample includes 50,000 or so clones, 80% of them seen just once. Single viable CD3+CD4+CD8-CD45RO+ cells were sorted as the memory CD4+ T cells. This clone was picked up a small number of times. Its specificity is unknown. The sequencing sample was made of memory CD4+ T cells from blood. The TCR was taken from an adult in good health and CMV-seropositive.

CDR3 bases: TGTGCCAGCAGCCAAACCGTAGGGACTGAAGCTTTCTTT. Translating it yields CASSQTVGTEAFF. The chain uses TRBV14 and TRBJ1-1, with D unclear. Deletions cut 2 bases from V and 5 bases from J, with 9 bases between. The CDR3 consists of 13 residues. The germline CDR1 and CDR2 sequences are SGHDN and FVKESK.